A single sample gave rise to the 17 T cell receptor beta chains below, sequenced in a study of identical twins. In TCRdb, the 5' RACE reads were re-called with MiXCR into one record per CDR3 protein. This table has approximately 680,000 distinct CDR3 sequences, about 7.1% appearing once. These data were also filed under a second study, of yellow fever vaccine responses in identical twins.

Material for sequencing was PBMCs. These receptors all stem from a woman aged 18-29 years in good health.

J is TRBJ1-1 and V is TRBV4-1; D is undetermined. V gave up 0 bases and J gave up 8 bases, with 10 bases separating them. This CDR3 is built from 13 residues. Germline CDR1 MGHRA, CDR2 YSYEKL. This chain's CDR3 is CASSQDLHREAFF. CDR3 in DNA: TGCGCCAGCAGCCAAGATCTTCATCGGGAAGCTTTCTTT.

This clonotype was seen ten or more times. The V and J genes are TRBV29-1 and TRBJ2-1; D unclear. V lost 7 bases to trimming and J lost 7 bases, with 11 bases between them. Per germline, CDR1 SQVTM and CDR2 ANQGSEA. The CDR3 runs 11 residues. The CDR3 bases are TGCAGCGGCCACACTTGGAATGAGCAGTTCTTC. Its protein is CSGHTWNEQFF.

The chain carries TRBV29-1 and TRBJ1-3; D uncertain. In germline, CDR1 is SQVTM, CDR2 ANQGSEA. The CDR3 loop spans 14 amino acids. The V end lost 2 bases, the J end lost 0 bases, and 8 bases lay between the germline ends. In DNA form, the CDR3 reads TGCAGCGTTGAACCCCGACTCTCTGGAAACACCATATATTTT. Translating it yields CSVEPRLSGNTIYF.

This clonotype occurred a few times. The genes are TRBV11-2 and TRBJ2-7; D is undetermined. CDR3 length equals 14 residues. Trimming shortened V by 2 bases and J by 0 bases, and 8 bases separated the two germline ends. Germline-derived CDR1 and CDR2 are SGHAT and FQNNGV. The CDR3 DNA reads TGTGCCAGCAGCTTAAGGGCCCTCTCCTACGAGCAGTACGTC. As protein: CASSLRALSYEQYV.

This clonotype was picked up many times. The J gene is TRBJ1-2, the V gene TRBV7-8, with TRBD1 matching 8 bases. Germline-derived CDR1 and CDR2 are SGHVS and FQNEAQ. This CDR3 is built from 15 residues. With V trimmed by 5 bases and J by 8 bases, 13 bases remained unmatched. CDR3 DNA: TGTGCCAGCAGCCCCACGCGGACAGGGTTGTCGGGCTACACCTTC. Its translation: CASSPTRTGLSGYTF.

The rearrangement uses TRBV28 and TRBJ2-1; 9 nucleotides match TRBD2. The CDR3 is 16 amino acids. After removal of 6 bases from V and 4 bases from J, the junction contained 10 bases not matched to a gene. CDR1 MDHEN and CDR2 SYDVKM come from the germline V gene. CDR3: CASSREGLAKYNEQFF. CDR3 nucleotide sequence: TGTGCCAGCAGCCGGGAGGGACTAGCTAAATACAATGAGCAGTTCTTC.

V and J are TRBV5-1 and TRBJ2-3; unclear D gene. Germline CDR1 SGHRS, CDR2 YFSETQ. This CDR3 is built from 16 residues. Trimming stripped 2 bases from V and 4 bases from J, with 17 bases between. The CDR3 nucleotides read TGCGCCAGCAGCTTTCAAACGGGTTTGCTTGCAGATACGCAGTATTTT. Translation: CASSFQTGLLADTQYF.

CDR3 in amino acids: CASSLRPNQETQYF. Here the CDR3 DNA reads TGTGCCAGCAGTTTAAGACCTAATCAAGAGACCCAGTACTTC. This sequence joins TRBV12-3 or TRBV12-4 and TRBJ2-5; D unclear. This CDR3 is built from 14 residues. V lost 2 bases and J 2 bases, leaving 9 bases between the germline ends.

There are many counts of this clonotype. The chain recombines TRBV3-1 with TRBJ2-5; D gene uncertain. V lost 3 bases to trimming and J lost 0 bases, with 8 bases between them. The CDR3 is made up of 14 amino acids. Germline V gene lookup returns CDR1 LGHDT and CDR2 YNNKEL (reference sequence). CDR3 sequence: CASSQVEHQETQYF. For the CDR3, the DNA is TGTGCCAGCAGCCAGGTAGAACACCAAGAGACCCAGTACTTC.

This clonotype was detected only a few times. This sequence joins TRBV28 and TRBJ2-5, with D tentatively TRBD1 (5 bases). The germline gives CDR1 MDHEN, CDR2 SYDVKM. The CDR3 extends over 16 amino acids. Trimming pared 3 bases from V and 6 bases from J, leaving 20 bases between. The CDR3 DNA reads as TGTGCCAGCAGTTTTTCCATAGGGCAGGGCCGACAGACCCAGTACTTC. It yields the protein CASSFSIGQGRQTQYF.

This clonotype turned up a few times. The J gene is TRBJ2-1, the V gene TRBV12-3 or TRBV12-4, with D tentatively TRBD2 (6 bases). The CDR3 sequence is 13 residues long. V shed 5 bases and J shed 5 bases, with 10 bases lying between them. The CDR3 here is CASSGDWDNEQFF. The CDR3 bases are TGTGCCAGCAGTGGGGACTGGGACAATGAGCAGTTCTTC.

This clonotype was counted a few times. This rearrangement joins TRBV7-3 to TRBJ2-1; 8 bases are a match to TRBD2. The CDR3 contains 15 residues. The germline CDR1 and CDR2 sequences are SGHTA and FQGTGA. V trimming: 4 bases; J trimming: 5 bases; junction bases outside the gene matches: 7. DNA of the CDR3: TGTGCCAGCAGCTCGCCGGGACTAGGTAACAATGAGCAGTTCTTC. Its protein is CASSSPGLGNNEQFF.

This clonotype has at least ten counts. The chain carries TRBV12-3 or TRBV12-4 and TRBJ1-5, with D possibly being TRBD1 (6 bases). V gave up 6 bases and J gave up 6 bases, with 12 bases separating them. The CDR3 extends over 13 amino acids. DNA for the CDR3: TGTGCCAGCAGAAACAGGGTATCTCAGCCCCAGCATTTT. Amino acids: CASRNRVSQPQHF.

The CDR3 coding sequence is TGTGCCAGCAGCCCCTCGGGACTAGCGGGAGGTCACGAGCAGTACTTC. Protein product: CASSPSGLAGGHEQYF. This sequence joins TRBV9 and TRBJ2-7; TRBD2 aligns across 15 bases. From germline, CDR1 is SGDLS and CDR2 YYNGEE. With 4 bases clipped from V and 5 bases from J, the junction kept 7 bases outside the gene matches. CDR3 size: 16 residues.

This clonotype has just a few counts. The chain has TRBV6-2 or TRBV6-3 and TRBJ2-5; unclear D gene. Germline V gene lookup returns CDR1 MNHEY and CDR2 SVGEGT. With 6 bases removed from V and 0 bases from J, the gap between germline ends came to 14 bases. CDR3 length equals 15 residues. In nucleotides, the CDR3 is TGTGCCAGCAGCTCCCATCTTCCATACCAAGAGACCCAGTACTTC. Translated: CASSSHLPYQETQYF.

CDR3 bases: TGTGCCAGCAGCTTAGTGTCACTAGCGGGGACCCTAGCCAAAAACATTCAGTACTTC. This sequence encodes CASSLVSLAGTLAKNIQYF. The rearrangement links TRBV11-2 to TRBJ2-4; TRBD2 matches at 10 bases. Germline trimming cut 1 base from V and 0 bases from J; bases unmatched to any gene: 9. The CDR3 runs to 19 residues. Germline V gene sequence: CDR1 SGHAT, CDR2 FQNNGV.

This chain connects TRBV20-1 to TRBJ1-4; D ambiguous. The CDR3 sequence is 17 residues long. CDR1 is DFQATT and CDR2 is SNEGSKA in the germline V gene (reference sequence). The V end lost 0 bases, the J end lost 3 bases, and 17 bases lay between the germline ends. The CDR3, as DNA: TGCAGTGCTAGAGATTACGGTCCAGGCAACTCTAATGAAAAACTGTTTTTT. Amino acids: CSARDYGPGNSNEKLFF.